A selection of T cell receptor beta chains follows, all from one sample in a study of blood T cell repertoires in COVID-19. Method: immunoSEQ multiplex PCR; TCRdb's copy keeps in-frame clones and lacks some. The data hold roughly 120,000 clones, with 88% observed a single time. Sequenced sample: peripheral blood. The receptor source for this set is a woman aged 50 to 65 with acute or convalescent COVID-19. The CDR3 runs from the conserved cysteine through the conserved F or W. The order of the fields is D gene, clone size, CDR3 length, V gene, J gene, CDR3 protein, CDR3 DNA. D genes are given only for firm matches. Clone size, where shown, is once, few, many, or a class for clones that have expanded.

d_call: TRBD1
clone_size: NA
cdr3_length: 16
v_call: TRBV2
j_call: TRBJ1-4
cdr3_aa: CASSGTGAGTNEKLFF
cdr3_nt: TGTGCCAGCAGTGGGACAGGGGCTGGAACTAATGAAAAACTGTTTTTT

d_call: TRBD2
clone_size: NA
cdr3_length: 16
v_call: TRBV18
j_call: TRBJ2-1
cdr3_aa: CASSPRTSGNYNEQFF
cdr3_nt: TGTGCCAGCTCACCACGTACAAGCGGGAACTACAATGAGCAGTTCTTC

d_call: TRBD2
clone_size: NA
cdr3_length: 18
v_call: TRBV18
j_call: TRBJ2-6
cdr3_aa: CASSPAGGWNSGANVLTF
cdr3_nt: TGTGCCAGCTCACCGGCGGGAGGATGGAACTCTGGGGCCAACGTCCTGACTTTC

d_call: NA
clone_size: NA
cdr3_length: 13
v_call: TRBV27
j_call: TRBJ2-5
cdr3_aa: CASSPLYQETQYF
cdr3_nt: TGTGCCAGCAGTCCCCTGTACCAAGAGACCCAGTACTTC

d_call: TRBD2
clone_size: few
cdr3_length: 16
v_call: TRBV24-1
j_call: TRBJ2-1
cdr3_aa: CATSDLERDSYNEQFF
cdr3_nt: TGTGCCACCAGTGATTTGGAGCGGGACTCCTACAATGAGCAGTTCTTC

d_call: NA
clone_size: NA
cdr3_length: 13
v_call: TRBV9
j_call: TRBJ2-3
cdr3_aa: CASSVGTLDTQYF
cdr3_nt: TGTGCCAGCAGCGTAGGGACACTGGATACGCAGTATTTT

d_call: TRBD1
clone_size: NA
cdr3_length: 16
v_call: TRBV11-1
j_call: TRBJ2-7
cdr3_aa: CASSSQGQGFLNEQYF
cdr3_nt: TGTGCCAGCAGCTCGCAAGGACAGGGGTTTCTGAACGAGCAGTACTTC

d_call: TRBD2
clone_size: once
cdr3_length: 14
v_call: TRBV7-2
j_call: TRBJ2-1
cdr3_aa: CASGAGGRADEQFF
cdr3_nt: TGTGCCAGCGGGGCCGGCGGGAGGGCGGATGAGCAGTTCTTC

d_call: NA
clone_size: NA
cdr3_length: 12
v_call: TRBV5-4
j_call: TRBJ2-7
cdr3_aa: CASSFGFYEQYF
cdr3_nt: TGTGCCAGCAGCTTCGGTTTCTACGAGCAGTACTTC

d_call: TRBD1
clone_size: NA
cdr3_length: 16
v_call: TRBV6-5
j_call: TRBJ2-2
cdr3_aa: CASSYSWDSNTGELFF
cdr3_nt: TGTGCCAGCAGTTACTCATGGGACAGTAACACCGGGGAGCTGTTTTTT

d_call: NA
clone_size: NA
cdr3_length: 13
v_call: TRBV6-4
j_call: TRBJ1-1
cdr3_aa: CASSSLLNTEAFF
cdr3_nt: TGTGCCAGCAGTTCCCTGTTAAACACTGAAGCTTTCTTT

d_call: NA
clone_size: once
cdr3_length: 13
v_call: TRBV2
j_call: TRBJ2-7
cdr3_aa: CASSDGGALEQYF
cdr3_nt: TGTGCCAGCAGTGATGGGGGGGCCCTCGAGCAGTACTTC

d_call: TRBD1
clone_size: NA
cdr3_length: 15
v_call: TRBV27
j_call: TRBJ2-5
cdr3_aa: CASSLLQGPGETQYF
cdr3_nt: TGTGCCAGCAGTTTATTACAGGGGCCGGGAGAGACCCAGTACTTC

d_call: NA
clone_size: few
cdr3_length: 12
v_call: TRBV7-9
j_call: TRBJ2-7
cdr3_aa: CASGSGLYEQYF
cdr3_nt: TGTGCCAGCGGGAGCGGTCTCTACGAGCAGTACTTC

d_call: TRBD2
clone_size: NA
cdr3_length: 15
v_call: TRBV29-1
j_call: TRBJ2-1
cdr3_aa: CSSIRVSGRENEQFF
cdr3_nt: TGCAGCTCCATTAGGGTGAGCGGGAGAGAGAATGAGCAGTTCTTC

d_call: NA
clone_size: NA
cdr3_length: 16
v_call: TRBV24-1
j_call: TRBJ2-5
cdr3_aa: CATSVGGAGPQETQYF
cdr3_nt: TGTGCCACCAGTGTAGGGGGGGCAGGCCCCCAAGAGACCCAGTACTTC

d_call: TRBD2
clone_size: NA
cdr3_length: 14
v_call: TRBV19
j_call: TRBJ2-1
cdr3_aa: CASSRTSEYNEQFF
cdr3_nt: TGTGCCAGTAGCAGGACTAGCGAATACAATGAGCAGTTCTTC

d_call: NA
clone_size: NA
cdr3_length: 13
v_call: TRBV10-3
j_call: TRBJ2-5
cdr3_aa: CAISWANQETQYF
cdr3_nt: TGTGCCATCAGTTGGGCAAACCAAGAGACCCAGTACTTC

d_call: TRBD1
clone_size: NA
cdr3_length: 14
v_call: TRBV10-2
j_call: TRBJ1-5
cdr3_aa: CASSPQGLYQPQHF
cdr3_nt: TGCGCCAGCAGCCCACAGGGGTTATATCAGCCCCAGCATTTT

d_call: NA
clone_size: NA
cdr3_length: 16
v_call: TRBV5-1
j_call: TRBJ2-3
cdr3_aa: CASSFTVAATTDTQYF
cdr3_nt: TGCGCCAGCAGCTTTACTGTGGCGGCCACTACAGATACGCAGTATTTT

d_call: NA
clone_size: NA
cdr3_length: 16
v_call: TRBV24-1
j_call: TRBJ2-6
cdr3_aa: CATSDAGGTGANVLTF
cdr3_nt: TGTGCCACCAGTGATGCAGGAGGGACTGGGGCCAACGTCCTGACTTTC

d_call: NA
clone_size: NA
cdr3_length: 17
v_call: TRBV14
j_call: TRBJ2-3
cdr3_aa: CASSQRGLRVPTDTQYF
cdr3_nt: TGTGCCAGCAGCCAACGGGGACTTAGGGTCCCCACAGATACGCAGTATTTT

d_call: TRBD1
clone_size: NA
cdr3_length: 16
v_call: TRBV5-1
j_call: TRBJ2-1
cdr3_aa: CASSLLGQSSYNEQFF
cdr3_nt: TGCGCCAGCAGCTTGCTGGGACAGAGCTCCTACAATGAGCAGTTCTTC

d_call: TRBD1
clone_size: NA
cdr3_length: 14
v_call: TRBV28
j_call: TRBJ2-5
cdr3_aa: CASSFQTGRETQYF
cdr3_nt: TGTGCCAGCAGTTTCCAGACAGGGAGAGAGACCCAGTACTTC

d_call: TRBD2
clone_size: NA
cdr3_length: 13
v_call: TRBV3-1/TRBV3-2
j_call: TRBJ2-7
cdr3_aa: CASSQGLADRKYF
cdr3_nt: TGTGCCAGCAGCCAAGGACTAGCAGACCGAAAGTACTTC

d_call: TRBD1
clone_size: once
cdr3_length: 15
v_call: TRBV10-3
j_call: TRBJ1-1
cdr3_aa: CAIRGQGSMNTEAFF
cdr3_nt: TGTGCCATCAGAGGACAGGGATCGATGAACACTGAAGCTTTCTTT

d_call: TRBD1
clone_size: NA
cdr3_length: 15
v_call: TRBV27
j_call: TRBJ1-5
cdr3_aa: CASSSRGRGNQPQHF
cdr3_nt: TGTGCCAGCAGTTCAAGGGGGCGCGGGAATCAGCCCCAGCATTTT

d_call: TRBD2
clone_size: NA
cdr3_length: 16
v_call: TRBV5-5
j_call: TRBJ2-1
cdr3_aa: CASSLDGLAVSGEQFF
cdr3_nt: TGTGCCAGCAGCTTGGACGGACTAGCGGTTTCGGGTGAGCAGTTCTTC

d_call: NA
clone_size: NA
cdr3_length: 15
v_call: TRBV18
j_call: TRBJ2-3
cdr3_aa: CASSRYGGGTDTQYF
cdr3_nt: TGTGCCAGCTCACGGTACGGGGGAGGTACAGATACGCAGTATTTT

d_call: NA
clone_size: NA
cdr3_length: 16
v_call: TRBV6-1
j_call: TRBJ1-5
cdr3_aa: CASSEDSGTPNQPQHF
cdr3_nt: TGTGCCAGCAGTGAAGATTCCGGGACACCTAATCAGCCCCAGCATTTT

d_call: NA
clone_size: NA
cdr3_length: 15
v_call: TRBV25-1
j_call: TRBJ2-1
cdr3_aa: CASSDGGWGRNEQFF
cdr3_nt: TGTGCCAGCAGTGACGGGGGATGGGGCCGCAATGAGCAGTTCTTC

d_call: TRBD2
clone_size: NA
cdr3_length: 15
v_call: TRBV11-2
j_call: TRBJ2-7
cdr3_aa: CASSSGGAPSYEQYF
cdr3_nt: TGTGCCAGCAGCTCCGGGGGGGCCCCCTCCTACGAGCAGTACTTC

d_call: TRBD2
clone_size: NA
cdr3_length: 15
v_call: TRBV19
j_call: TRBJ2-1
cdr3_aa: CASSIRASGDNEQFF
cdr3_nt: TGTGCCAGTAGTATAAGGGCCAGCGGGGACAATGAGCAGTTCTTC

d_call: TRBD2
clone_size: NA
cdr3_length: 16
v_call: TRBV7-2
j_call: TRBJ2-3
cdr3_aa: CASSLALAGAQYTQYF
cdr3_nt: TGTGCCAGCAGCTTAGCCCTAGCGGGAGCCCAGTATACGCAGTATTTT

d_call: NA
clone_size: few
cdr3_length: 15
v_call: TRBV7-9
j_call: TRBJ1-2
cdr3_aa: CASSLASEGPAGYTF
cdr3_nt: TGTGCCAGCAGCTTAGCGTCGGAGGGGCCGGCTGGCTACACCTTC

d_call: NA
clone_size: NA
cdr3_length: 12
v_call: TRBV29-1
j_call: TRBJ1-1
cdr3_aa: CSVQGGGTEAFF
cdr3_nt: TGCAGCGTACAGGGAGGGGGGACTGAAGCTTTCTTT

d_call: TRBD2
clone_size: NA
cdr3_length: 16
v_call: TRBV7-9
j_call: TRBJ2-1
cdr3_aa: CASSPTSGSMSNEQFF
cdr3_nt: TGTGCCAGCAGCCCGACTAGCGGGAGCATGAGCAATGAGCAGTTCTTC

d_call: NA
clone_size: NA
cdr3_length: 12
v_call: TRBV28
j_call: TRBJ1-3
cdr3_aa: CATKGIGNTIYF
cdr3_nt: TGTGCCACCAAGGGGATCGGAAACACCATATATTTT

d_call: TRBD2
clone_size: many
cdr3_length: 15
v_call: TRBV7-9
j_call: TRBJ2-2
cdr3_aa: CASSRTSEPTGELFF
cdr3_nt: TGTGCCAGCAGTCGAACTAGCGAGCCCACCGGGGAGCTGTTTTTT

d_call: NA
clone_size: NA
cdr3_length: 16
v_call: TRBV24-1
j_call: TRBJ1-5
cdr3_aa: CATSDGARGTNQPQHF
cdr3_nt: TGTGCCACCAGTGACGGAGCCAGGGGCACCAATCAGCCCCAGCATTTT

d_call: TRBD1
clone_size: NA
cdr3_length: 16
v_call: TRBV30
j_call: TRBJ1-5
cdr3_aa: CAWSTPGQGDNQPQHF
cdr3_nt: TGTGCCTGGAGTACACCGGGACAGGGGGACAATCAGCCCCAGCATTTT

d_call: NA
clone_size: NA
cdr3_length: 12
v_call: TRBV28
j_call: TRBJ2-7
cdr3_aa: CASSSNRYEQYF
cdr3_nt: TGTGCCAGCAGCTCCAACAGGTACGAGCAGTACTTC

d_call: NA
clone_size: NA
cdr3_length: 16
v_call: TRBV7-9
j_call: TRBJ2-2
cdr3_aa: CASRNTGSSYTGELFF
cdr3_nt: TGTGCCAGCAGGAACACAGGGTCGTCCTACACCGGGGAGCTGTTTTTT

d_call: NA
clone_size: once
cdr3_length: 13
v_call: TRBV12-3/TRBV12-4
j_call: TRBJ2-7
cdr3_aa: CASNNVQGSEQYF
cdr3_nt: TGTGCCAGCAACAACGTACAGGGATCCGAGCAGTACTTC

d_call: NA
clone_size: NA
cdr3_length: 14
v_call: TRBV7-9
j_call: TRBJ1-1
cdr3_aa: CASSLTGGVDEAFF
cdr3_nt: TGTGCCAGCAGCTTGACGGGGGGCGTCGATGAAGCTTTCTTT

d_call: TRBD1
clone_size: NA
cdr3_length: 16
v_call: TRBV10-3
j_call: TRBJ2-2
cdr3_aa: CAIRGVAGGYTGELFF
cdr3_nt: TGTGCCATCAGGGGGGTGGCAGGGGGCTACACCGGGGAGCTGTTTTTT

d_call: NA
clone_size: NA
cdr3_length: 16
v_call: TRBV24-1
j_call: TRBJ2-5
cdr3_aa: CATSDPEGGGQETQYF
cdr3_nt: TGTGCCACCAGTGACCCTGAGGGTGGTGGGCAAGAGACCCAGTACTTC

d_call: TRBD1
clone_size: NA
cdr3_length: 15
v_call: TRBV5-1
j_call: TRBJ2-3
cdr3_aa: CASSGGTGGEDTQYF
cdr3_nt: TGCGCCAGCAGCGGGGGGACAGGGGGCGAGGATACGCAGTATTTT

d_call: TRBD1
clone_size: NA
cdr3_length: 17
v_call: TRBV13
j_call: TRBJ2-2
cdr3_aa: CASSLALRDRGGGELFF
cdr3_nt: TGTGCCAGCAGCTTAGCCCTCCGGGACAGGGGAGGCGGGGAGCTGTTTTTT